This is a list of T cell receptor beta chains from one sample in a study of T cells in Graves' hyperthyroidism and ophthalmopathy. TCRdb re-called the multiplex PCR reads with MiXCR, one entry per CDR3 protein. The sample consists of hundreds of thousands of distinct CDR3 sequences, 35% to 55% of them appearing once. The specimen was peripheral blood or thyroid tissue (not recorded which). These receptors all come from a woman aged 18-29 years with Graves' hyperthyroidism. Each CDR3 is given with its conserved first and last residue. A D gene is named only where the DNA matches it firmly. Clone size is stated in some rows and not others, as once, few, many or a class when expanded.

d_gene: .; j_gene: TRBJ2-7; v_gene: TRBV24-1; abundance: .; CDR3nt: TGTGCCACCAGTGACGCGACCCGGGTTGGGGAGCAGTACTTC; CDR3aa: CATSDATRVGEQYF
d_gene: TRBD2; j_gene: TRBJ2-2; v_gene: TRBV15; abundance: few; CDR3nt: TGTGCCACCAGCAGAGAACCTAGCGGGAGTTCCGGGGAGCTGTTTTTT; CDR3aa: CATSREPSGSSGELFF
d_gene: .; j_gene: TRBJ2-7; v_gene: TRBV7-9; abundance: .; CDR3nt: TGTGCCAGCAGCTTATGGACTGTAGAAGGGCCCTACGAGCAGTACTTC; CDR3aa: CASSLWTVEGPYEQYF
d_gene: .; j_gene: TRBJ1-6; v_gene: TRBV24-1; abundance: .; CDR3nt: TGTGCCACCAGTGATTCGACGGCGAATTCACCCCTCCACTTT; CDR3aa: CATSDSTANSPLHF
d_gene: .; j_gene: TRBJ1-5; v_gene: TRBV12-3/TRBV12-4; abundance: .; CDR3nt: TGTGCCAGCAGGCCTCCTCAGGGGAGCAATCAGCCCCAGCATTTT; CDR3aa: CASRPPQGSNQPQHF
d_gene: .; j_gene: TRBJ2-7; v_gene: TRBV4-1; abundance: few; CDR3nt: TGCGCCAGCAGCCAGGCCGGGAACAGATACGAGCAGTACTTC; CDR3aa: CASSQAGNRYEQYF
d_gene: .; j_gene: TRBJ1-3; v_gene: TRBV29-1; abundance: .; CDR3nt: TGCAGCGTTTCCGGGACGGGGGGAAACACCATATATTTT; CDR3aa: CSVSGTGGNTIYF
d_gene: .; j_gene: TRBJ2-5; v_gene: TRBV24-1; abundance: few; CDR3nt: TGTGCCACCAGTGAGGGGACCTACCGAGAGACCCAGTACTTC; CDR3aa: CATSEGTYRETQYF
d_gene: .; j_gene: TRBJ2-7; v_gene: TRBV10-3; abundance: .; CDR3nt: TGTGCCAGCAGTTACCTGACCGAGCAGTACTTC; CDR3aa: CASSYLTEQYF
d_gene: .; j_gene: TRBJ1-1; v_gene: TRBV24-1; abundance: many; CDR3nt: TGTGCCACCAGTGACTCCCTGAGTACTGAAGCTTTCTTT; CDR3aa: CATSDSLSTEAFF
d_gene: .; j_gene: TRBJ1-6; v_gene: TRBV7-9; abundance: .; CDR3nt: TGTGCCAGCAGCTCCACAGGAGGCAACTCCAATTCACCCCTCCACTTT; CDR3aa: CASSSTGGNSNSPLHF
d_gene: .; j_gene: TRBJ1-1; v_gene: TRBV7-9; abundance: many; CDR3nt: TGTGCCAGCAGCCTACAGACCGGGTTGGACACTGAAGCTTTCTTT; CDR3aa: CASSLQTGLDTEAFF
d_gene: TRBD1; j_gene: TRBJ1-2; v_gene: TRBV7-2; abundance: .; CDR3nt: TGTGCCAGCACCCAAGGGACAGTCCGTGGCTACACCTTC; CDR3aa: CASTQGTVRGYTF
d_gene: .; j_gene: TRBJ1-1; v_gene: TRBV6-1; abundance: .; CDR3nt: TGTACCAGCTTTTTGTCGATGTGGAGTGAAGCTTTCTTT; CDR3aa: CTSFLSMWSEAFF
d_gene: .; j_gene: TRBJ1-4; v_gene: TRBV10-3; abundance: .; CDR3nt: TGTGCCATCAGCGCCGGGACATCAACTAATGAAAAACTGTTTTTT; CDR3aa: CAISAGTSTNEKLFF
d_gene: TRBD1; j_gene: TRBJ2-7; v_gene: TRBV15; abundance: .; CDR3nt: TGTGCCACCAGCAGTCGGGACAGACGCGACGAGCAGTACTTC; CDR3aa: CATSSRDRRDEQYF
d_gene: .; j_gene: TRBJ1-5; v_gene: TRBV7-9; abundance: .; CDR3nt: TGTGCCAGCAGCTTGCTTCAATCGGACGGCAATCAGCCCCAGCATTTT; CDR3aa: CASSLLQSDGNQPQHF
d_gene: TRBD2; j_gene: TRBJ2-7; v_gene: TRBV10-3; abundance: .; CDR3nt: TGTGCCAGCAGTACCGAAAAAAGCGGGAGGACCTACGAGCAGTACTTC; CDR3aa: CASSTEKSGRTYEQYF
d_gene: .; j_gene: TRBJ1-4; v_gene: TRBV2; abundance: .; CDR3nt: TGTGCCAGCAGCCATAGGGCCAGGGTCAATGAAAAACTGTTTTTT; CDR3aa: CASSHRARVNEKLFF
d_gene: TRBD1; j_gene: TRBJ1-4; v_gene: TRBV2; abundance: few; CDR3nt: TGTGCCAGCAGCCGTTACAGGGGGGATGAAAAACTGTTTTTT; CDR3aa: CASSRYRGDEKLFF
d_gene: .; j_gene: TRBJ1-3; v_gene: TRBV19; abundance: .; CDR3nt: TGTGCCAGTACCCACAGGATTCACTCTGGAAACACCATATATTTT; CDR3aa: CASTHRIHSGNTIYF
d_gene: .; j_gene: TRBJ2-7; v_gene: TRBV10-3; abundance: many; CDR3nt: TGTGCCATCAGTGAGTCTTTGGGGAGCTACGAGCAGTACTTC; CDR3aa: CAISESLGSYEQYF
d_gene: .; j_gene: TRBJ1-5; v_gene: TRBV29-1; abundance: .; CDR3nt: TGCAGTGTTTCCTCCTCGGGTCAGCCCCAGCATTTT; CDR3aa: CSVSSSGQPQHF
d_gene: .; j_gene: TRBJ1-5; v_gene: TRBV10-3; abundance: .; CDR3nt: TGTGCCATCAGTGACCATTATAATCAGCCCCAGCATTTT; CDR3aa: CAISDHYNQPQHF
d_gene: .; j_gene: TRBJ2-5; v_gene: TRBV12-5; abundance: .; CDR3nt: TGTGCCAGCACCGACAGAGGAAACCAAGAGACCCAGTACTTC; CDR3aa: CASTDRGNQETQYF
d_gene: .; j_gene: TRBJ1-6; v_gene: TRBV7-6; abundance: .; CDR3nt: TGTGCCAGCAGCCCGCAGCGTGTGGGACCCCTCCACTTT; CDR3aa: CASSPQRVGPLHF
d_gene: .; j_gene: TRBJ1-5; v_gene: TRBV7-9; abundance: .; CDR3nt: TGTGCCAGCAGCTTAGCCGACAGGTCCTTAGGGCCCCAGCATTTT; CDR3aa: CASSLADRSLGPQHF
d_gene: TRBD2; j_gene: TRBJ2-2; v_gene: TRBV10-3; abundance: .; CDR3nt: TGTGCCATCAGTGAGATATGGGAGGGCCCCGGGGAGCTGTTTTTT; CDR3aa: CAISEIWEGPGELFF
d_gene: TRBD1; j_gene: TRBJ1-2; v_gene: TRBV11-1; abundance: .; CDR3nt: TGTGCCAGCAGCCGGGGAGGGGGACAGGGGGATGGCTACACCTTC; CDR3aa: CASSRGGGQGDGYTF
d_gene: .; j_gene: TRBJ2-5; v_gene: TRBV12-3/TRBV12-4; abundance: few; CDR3nt: TGTGCCAGCAGTTCCCAGAGGCAGAGAGCGGGCACGGAGACCCAGTACTTC; CDR3aa: CASSSQRQRAGTETQYF
d_gene: .; j_gene: TRBJ1-5; v_gene: TRBV6-5; abundance: few; CDR3nt: TGTGCCAGCAGTTTCGCAGGGTCGAGCAATCAGCCCCAGCATTTT; CDR3aa: CASSFAGSSNQPQHF
d_gene: .; j_gene: TRBJ2-5; v_gene: TRBV7-9; abundance: .; CDR3nt: TGTGCCAGCAGCCAACACAGGGCCTTC; CDR3aa: CASSQHRAF
d_gene: .; j_gene: TRBJ2-7; v_gene: TRBV2; abundance: few; CDR3nt: TGTGCCAGCAGGACAGACCGTTTTCCCCCCTACGAGCAGTACTTC; CDR3aa: CASRTDRFPPYEQYF
d_gene: .; j_gene: TRBJ2-2; v_gene: TRBV25-1; abundance: many; CDR3nt: TGTGCCAGCAGTGAATCTCCAGCGAACACCGGGGAGCTGTTTTTT; CDR3aa: CASSESPANTGELFF
d_gene: .; j_gene: TRBJ2-5; v_gene: TRBV5-1; abundance: .; CDR3nt: TGCGCCAGCAGCTTGGGGACTTACCAAGAGACCCAGTACTTC; CDR3aa: CASSLGTYQETQYF
d_gene: .; j_gene: TRBJ1-2; v_gene: TRBV29-1; abundance: .; CDR3nt: TGCAGCGTTTACGGGGGGGGGAAGTATGGCTACACCTTC; CDR3aa: CSVYGGGKYGYTF
d_gene: TRBD2; j_gene: TRBJ2-3; v_gene: TRBV25-1; abundance: few; CDR3nt: TGTGCCAGCAGTGAGGTCAGCGGGAGGGGAAACTCAGATACGCAGTATTTT; CDR3aa: CASSEVSGRGNSDTQYF
d_gene: .; j_gene: TRBJ1-3; v_gene: TRBV29-1; abundance: many; CDR3nt: TGCAGCGTTGAGGGGCAGCCTGGAAACACCATATATTTT; CDR3aa: CSVEGQPGNTIYF
d_gene: .; j_gene: TRBJ1-2; v_gene: TRBV29-1; abundance: .; CDR3nt: TGCAGCCAAGAGGCGGGGGCAGAAGGCTACACCTTC; CDR3aa: CSQEAGAEGYTF
d_gene: .; j_gene: TRBJ2-2; v_gene: TRBV2; abundance: .; CDR3nt: TGTGCCAGCAGGGCACCGAACACCGGGGAGCTGTTTTTT; CDR3aa: CASRAPNTGELFF